The 23 T cell receptor beta chains below all came from one sample that was sequenced in a study of cytomegalovirus exposure and HLA in healthy donors. Primers included in the PCR were 60 Vbeta and 13 Jbeta primers. Here immunoSEQ multiplex PCR was the method, and the copy in TCRdb shows in-frame clones only, minus some. The sample includes roughly 160,000 clones, around 80% seen only once; the top ten take about 4.4%. The sample consisted of PBMCs. The receptors shown here come from a middle-aged man in good health and CMV-seronegative.

The rearrangement joins TRBV29-1 to TRBJ1-1; D gene ambiguous. The germline V gene has CDR1 SQVTM and CDR2 ANQGSEA. This CDR3 contains 15 residues. The ends were cut back, 6 bases at V and 1 base at J, with 18 bases in the middle. This CDR3 is CSVPVDRRGNTEAFF. DNA of the CDR3: TGCAGCGTCCCTGTTGACCGACGCGGGAACACTGAAGCTTTCTTT.

This clone was detected only once. The genes are TRBV28 and TRBJ1-3, with D unclear. CDR1 and CDR2 from the germline V gene are MDHEN and SYDVKM. This CDR3 region has 16 residues. The V end lost 5 bases, the J end lost 3 bases, and 17 bases lay between the germline ends. The CDR3 sequence is CASSHLTGGGGNTIYF. The CDR3 region has the DNA TGTGCCAGCAGTCACCTTACGGGAGGCGGTGGAAACACCATATATTTT. The full variable domain, with the rest looked up from reference TRBV28 and TRBJ1-3, is DVKVTQSSRYLVKRTGEKVFLECVQDMDHENMFWYRQDPGLGLRLIYFSYDVKMKEKGDIPEGYSVSREKKERFSLILESASTNQTSMYLCASSHLTGGGGNTIYFGEGSWLTVV.

In this sample, this clone turned up once. The chain joins TRBV10-3 to TRBJ2-3; D uncertain. The V end lost 5 bases, the J end lost 4 bases, and 10 bases lay between the germline ends. Germline V gene data show CDR1 as ENHRY and CDR2 as SYGVKD. The CDR3 sequence is 13 residues long. The CDR3 loop reads CAISLPLADTQYF. The CDR3 DNA reads as TGTGCCATCAGTCTTCCTCTAGCAGATACGCAGTATTTT.

This chain joins TRBV7-2 and TRBJ2-7; weak D call: TRBD1 (5 bases). The V end was cut by 8 bases, the J end by 7 bases, with 18 bases between. The CDR3 has 13 residues. Germline CDR1 and CDR2: SGHTA and FQGNSA. CDR3 in DNA: TGTGCCAGCGGGGCAAGTGGACCTATGGAGCAGTACTTC. This sequence encodes CASGASGPMEQYF.

This clone was counted a single time. The chain links TRBV4-2 to TRBJ2-7; D is possibly TRBD2 (8 bases). Germline loops: CDR1 LGHNA, CDR2 YNFKEQ. The CDR3 is made up of 16 amino acids. Trimming removed 4 bases at V and 2 bases at J, with 18 bases between. CDR3 in amino acids: CASSPRGDSLPYEQYF. The DNA of the CDR3 is TGTGCCAGCAGCCCGCGGGGGGACAGCCTACCCTACGAGCAGTACTTC.

In its sample, this clone was seen a few times. This chain joins TRBV7-2 and TRBJ2-2; D not certain. The germline V and J ends were trimmed by 5 bases and 7 bases, with 8 bases remaining between them. The germline gives CDR1 SGHTA, CDR2 FQGNSA. This CDR3 is 12 amino acids long. The CDR3 region has the DNA TGTGCCAGCAGCATTAGTGGCGGGGAGCTGTTTTTT. Protein: CASSISGGELFF. Complete variable domain (other parts from reference TRBV7-2 and TRBJ2-2): GAGVSQSPSNKVTEKGKDVELRCDPISGHTALYWYRQSLGQGLEFLIYFQGNSAPDKSGLPSDRFSAERTGGSVSTLTIQRTQQEDSAVYLCASSISGGELFFGEGSRLTVL.

The chain joins TRBV5-1 to TRBJ1-4; D uncertain. Germline-derived CDR1 and CDR2 are SGHRS and YFSETQ. There are 14 residues in the CDR3. The V gene lost 5 bases and the J gene lost 7 bases, with 15 bases spanning the gap. The CDR3 coding sequence is TGCGCCAGCAGACAAATCCAAGGGAGTGAAAAACTGTTTTTT. Translation gives CASRQIQGSEKLFF.

The chain employs TRBV28 and TRBJ1-2; the D gene is possibly TRBD1 (6 bases). From germline, CDR1 is MDHEN and CDR2 SYDVKM. The CDR3 runs 12 residues. Deletions cut 10 bases from V and 2 bases from J, with 11 bases between. CDR3 nucleotides: TGTGCCACACAGGGTTTGAACTATGGCTACACCTTC. As protein: CATQGLNYGYTF.

This chain connects TRBV7-9 to TRBJ1-6; 7 bases line up with TRBD1. V was pared by 7 bases and J by 10 bases, with 13 bases of the junction left unmatched. This CDR3 is built from 15 residues. CDR1 and CDR2 (germline): SEHNR, FQNEAQ (reference sequence). CDR3 nucleotides: TGTGCCAGCACCATAGCGGGGGACAGAGACTCACCCCTCCACTTT. Its translation is CASTIAGDRDSPLHF.

J is TRBJ1-1 and V is TRBV10-2; TRBD1 aligns across 8 bases. The CDR3 is 12 residues long. The V and J ends lost 11 bases and 3 bases, in that order; junction bases with no gene match: 5. Germline CDR1 WSHSY, CDR2 SAAADI. In DNA, the CDR3 is TGCGCCGGACAGGGAGTAGACACTGAAGCTTTCTTT. It is translated as CAGQGVDTEAFF.

In its sample, this clone was seen a few times. The chain recombines TRBV5-6 with TRBJ2-1; the D gene is possibly TRBD2 (6 bases). Germline CDR1 SGHDT, CDR2 YYEEEE. This CDR3 is built from 15 residues. Trimming left V 2 bases short and J 1 base short, with 10 bases between. DNA of the CDR3: TGTGCCAGCAGCTTATTGGGGGGATCCTACAATGAGCAGTTCTTC. Amino acid sequence: CASSLLGGSYNEQFF.

The chain is built from TRBV7-9 and TRBJ1-1; the match to TRBD1 covers 10 bases. The CDR3 has 15 residues. V lost 5 bases to trimming and J lost 3 bases; unmatched junction nucleotides: 6. Germline V gene lookup returns CDR1 SEHNR and CDR2 FQNEAQ (reference sequence). Here the CDR3 reads CASSERDRGDTEAFF. In DNA form, the CDR3 reads TGTGCCAGCAGCGAGCGGGACAGGGGAGACACTGAAGCTTTCTTT.

This clone was detected only once. One end of the junction is discordant with germline, which a read error may explain. The chain joins TRBV7-7 to TRBJ2-3; 10 bases are shared with TRBD1. The CDR3 runs 15 residues. CDR1 SSHAT and CDR2 FNYEAQ come from the germline V gene (reference sequence). This CDR3 is CASSLGTGDADTQYF. The DNA for the CDR3 is TGTGCTAGCAGCCTGGGGACAGGGGATGCAGATACGCAGTATTTT.

The chain combines TRBV28 with TRBJ1-4; TRBD1 is a possible D gene (5 bases). V gave up 3 bases and J gave up 0 bases, with 8 bases separating them. Germline V gene lookup returns CDR1 MDHEN and CDR2 SYDVKM. The CDR3 is 15 residues long. CDR3 bases: TGTGCCAGCAGTTTGGCGGGGGCAACTAATGAAAAACTGTTTTTT. The encoded protein is CASSLAGATNEKLFF.

The genes are TRBV5-1 and TRBJ1-6; D is ambiguous. This CDR3 region has 16 residues. Germline CDR1 and CDR2: SGHRS and YFSETQ. V lost 5 bases and J 6 bases, leaving 18 bases between the germline ends. The chain's CDR3 is CASRITPDSRNSPLHF. The CDR3 DNA reads as TGCGCCAGCAGGATTACTCCTGACTCGCGTAATTCACCCCTCCACTTT.

V gene TRBV5-8 combines with J gene TRBJ1-1, with unresolved D. CDR1 is SGHTS, CDR2 YDEGEE, per germline. CDR3 length: 13 amino acids. V was pared by 3 bases and J by 4 bases, with 10 bases between. The CDR3, as DNA: TGTGCCAGCAGCTCCCACAGTGGCACTGAAGCTTTCTTT. This encodes CASSSHSGTEAFF.

The chain is built from TRBV7-9 and TRBJ2-5, with 9 bases fitting TRBD2. The V and J ends lost 1 base and 3 bases, in that order; junction bases with no gene match: 12. The CDR3 is 18 residues long. CDR1 is SEHNR, CDR2 FQNEAQ, per germline (reference sequence). CDR3 amino acids: CASSLGLAGILPEETQYF. In DNA, the CDR3 is TGTGCCAGCAGCTTAGGGCTAGCGGGGATCTTACCGGAAGAGACCCAGTACTTC. Combining the CDR3 with reference TRBV7-9 and TRBJ2-5 gives the whole variable domain DTGVSQNPRHKITKRGQNVTFRCDPISEHNRLYWYRQTLGQGPEFLTYFQNEAQLEKSRLLSDRFSAERPKGSFSTLEIQRTEQGDSAMYLCASSLGLAGILPEETQYFGPGTRLLVL.

Regarding this clone: Other nucleotide sequences from this sample produce the same CDR3. V usage is TRBV19 and J usage is TRBJ2-5; TRBD1 matches at 10 bases. CDR3 length equals 15 residues. V shed 1 base, J shed 5 bases, and the junction held 4 bases outside the gene matches. The germline V gene encodes CDR1 LNHDA and CDR2 SQIVND (reference sequence). Here the CDR3 reads CASSIGDRGRETQYF. CDR3 DNA: TGTGCCAGTAGTATAGGGGACAGGGGTCGGGAGACCCAGTACTTC. Using reference TRBV19 and TRBJ2-5 for the parts outside the CDR3, the full variable domain is DGGITQSPKYLFRKEGQNVTLSCEQNLNHDAMYWYRQDPGQGLRLIYYSQIVNDFQKGDIAEGYSVSREKKESFPLTVTSAQKNPTAFYLCASSIGDRGRETQYFGPGTRLLVL.

This clone was found once. In DNA, the CDR3 is TGTGCCAGCAGTTACTTCTGGGGCCTCGAAACCTACGAGCAGTACTTC. Protein: CASSYFWGLETYEQYF. The genes are TRBV6-6 and TRBJ2-7; D might be TRBD1 (5 bases). The germline V gene encodes CDR1 MNHNY and CDR2 SVGAGI (reference sequence). The CDR3 totals 16 residues. V gave up 1 base and J gave up 2 bases, with 15 bases separating them.

V gene TRBV6-5 combines with J gene TRBJ1-2, with D possibly being TRBD1 (5 bases). From germline, CDR1 is MNHEY and CDR2 SVGAGI. Trimming cost V 5 bases and J 7 bases, with 14 bases left between them. The CDR3 sequence is 13 residues long. DNA of the CDR3: TGTGCCAGCAGTCTTTGGCAGGGCCGTGGCTACACCTTC. This encodes CASSLWQGRGYTF.

This clone came up once. The chain combines TRBV9 with TRBJ2-3; TRBD1 matches at 10 bases. V shed 4 bases, J shed 3 bases, and the junction held 11 bases outside the gene matches. Germline CDR1 is SGDLS and CDR2 is YYNGEE. This CDR3 comprises 17 residues. For the CDR3, the DNA is TGTGCCAGCAGCCTGACCGGGACAGGGGCTGGAACAGATACGCAGTATTTT. Translating gives CASSLTGTGAGTDTQYF.

The V and J genes are TRBV19 and TRBJ2-6, with 10 bases fitting TRBD2. The CDR3 totals 19 residues. Germline V lookup: CDR1 LNHDA, CDR2 SQIVND (reference sequence). With 6 bases clipped from V and 0 bases from J, the junction kept 11 bases outside the gene matches. CDR3 region: CASSLPGLAISSGANVLTF. The CDR3 DNA reads as TGTGCCAGTAGCTTACCGGGACTAGCGATTAGCTCTGGGGCCAACGTCCTGACTTTC.

The CDR3 protein is CASRTTVSNQPQHF. As DNA, the CDR3 is TGTGCCAGTAGGACCACAGTTAGCAATCAGCCCCAGCATTTT. The chain is built from TRBV19 and TRBJ1-5; D ambiguous. There are 14 residues in the CDR3. The germline gives CDR1 LNHDA, CDR2 SQIVND (reference sequence). Trimming removed 6 bases from V and 0 bases from J, with 9 bases in between.